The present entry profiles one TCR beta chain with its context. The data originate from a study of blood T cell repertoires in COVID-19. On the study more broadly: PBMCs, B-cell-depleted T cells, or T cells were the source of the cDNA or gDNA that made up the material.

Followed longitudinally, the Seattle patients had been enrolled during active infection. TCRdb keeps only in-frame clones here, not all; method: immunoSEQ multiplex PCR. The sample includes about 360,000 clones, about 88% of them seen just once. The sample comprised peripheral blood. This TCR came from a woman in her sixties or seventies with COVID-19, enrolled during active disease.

The CDR3 sequence: CASSQAPGGQGVIGLAYEQYF. The DNA of the CDR3 is TGTGCCAGCAGCCAAGCTCCGGGAGGACAGGGGGTCATCGGGCTCGCCTACGAGCAGTACTTC. The chain is built from TRBV14 and TRBJ2-7, with 10 bases identical to TRBD1. Looked up from germline, CDR1 is SGHDN and CDR2 is FVKESK. Trimming took 1 base from V and 2 from J; bases not matched to a gene: 20. This CDR3 spans 21 amino acids.